This T cell receptor beta chain derives from a study of shared clonotypes between healthy human individuals. Repertoires were generated with immunoSEQ multiplex PCR, while TCRdb's copy carries only in-frame clones and drops some. The sample carries around 580,000 clones, 95% to 98% recorded once. CD45RO-negative CD8 cells positively selected for CCR7 made up the naive population, which excluded terminally differentiated effector memory CD45RA+ cells. V dropped 3 bases and J dropped 5; count of bases not matched to a gene: 9. Germline V lookup: CDR1 SGHRS, CDR2 YFSETQ. The CDR3 runs to 15 residues. This TCR was recovered from a man aged 25 to 45 in good health. This chain links TRBV5-1 with TRBJ2-7; 9 nucleotides match TRBD1. Source material: naive CD8+ T cells sorted from blood. CDR3 protein: CASSWGTGRSDEQYF. In DNA, the CDR3 is TGCGCCAGCAGCTGGGGGACAGGGAGGTCCGACGAGCAGTACTTC.